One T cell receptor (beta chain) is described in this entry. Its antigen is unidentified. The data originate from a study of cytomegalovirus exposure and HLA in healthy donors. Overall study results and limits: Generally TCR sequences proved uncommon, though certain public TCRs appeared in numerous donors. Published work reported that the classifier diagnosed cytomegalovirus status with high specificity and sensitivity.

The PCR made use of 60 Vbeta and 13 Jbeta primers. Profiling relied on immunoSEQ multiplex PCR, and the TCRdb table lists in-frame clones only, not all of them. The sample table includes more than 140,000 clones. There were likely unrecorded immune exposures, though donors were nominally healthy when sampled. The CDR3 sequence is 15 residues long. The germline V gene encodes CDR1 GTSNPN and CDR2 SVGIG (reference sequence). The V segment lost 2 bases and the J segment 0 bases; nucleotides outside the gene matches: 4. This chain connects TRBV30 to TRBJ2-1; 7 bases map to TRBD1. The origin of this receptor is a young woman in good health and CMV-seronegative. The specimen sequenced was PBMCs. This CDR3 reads CAWSRGGHSYNEQFF. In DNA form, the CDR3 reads TGTGCCTGGAGTCGAGGGGGCCACTCCTACAATGAGCAGTTCTTC.